This entry lists 10 T cell receptor beta chains sequenced from one sample in a study of CXCR3-negative and CXCR3-positive naive CD8 T cells. The method, 5' RACE with UMI labels, was used to prepare the TRB cDNA libraries. TCRdb reprocessed the 5' RACE reads and reports one entry per CDR3 protein, with no DNA. This repertoire includes 100,000 to 150,000 distinct CDR3 sequences. Material for sequencing was naive CXCR3- CD8+ T cells from blood. Subset defined: CD45RO-CCR7+CD27+CD95- naive CD8+ T cells lacking CXCR3 (TNR3-). These TCRs come from a human donor in good health. Some clones in this sample may be carry-over from other donors' samples.

V usage is TRBV5-1 and J usage is TRBJ2-7; TCRdb proposes TRBD1, but this gene call is untestable without DNA. The CDR3 has 14 amino acids. In germline, CDR1 is SGHRS, CDR2 YFSETQ. CDR3 residues: CASSFTSRGYEQYF. Full variable domain (remainder filled in from reference TRBV5-1 and TRBJ2-7): KAGVTQTPRYLIKTRGQQVTLSCSPISGHRSVSWYQQTPGQGLQFLFEYFSETQRNKGNFPGRFSGRQFSNSRSEMNVSTLELGDSALYLCASSFTSRGYEQYFGPGTRLTVT.

CDR3: CASSYGRTDSHYGYTF. V gene TRBV6-5 combines with J gene TRBJ1-2; TCRdb proposes TRBD1, but this gene call is untestable without DNA. The CDR3 is 16 amino acids. CDR1 MNHEY and CDR2 SVGAGI come from the germline V gene.

The CDR3 here is CASRTDANNEQFF. This sequence joins TRBV6-2 or TRBV6-3 and TRBJ2-1. The CDR3 has 13 residues. Germline CDR1 and CDR2: MNHEY and SVGEGT.

J is TRBJ2-5 and V is TRBV5-5; there is no DNA to check the TCRdb D call of TRBD1. This CDR3 spans 16 amino acids. Germline CDR1 reads SGHKS; CDR2 reads YYEKEE (reference sequence). This chain's CDR3 is CASSFWDRVKEETQYF.

The chain has TRBV3-1 and TRBJ2-5; with no DNA, the TCRdb D assignment of TRBD1 cannot be verified. The CDR3 consists of 14 residues. The germline V gene has CDR1 LGHDT and CDR2 YNNKEL (reference sequence). CDR3 amino acids: CASSQEVRVRTQYF.

The V gene is TRBV7-9, the J gene TRBJ2-7; without DNA, the TCRdb call of TRBD2 cannot be checked. The germline gives CDR1 SEHNR, CDR2 FQNEAQ (reference sequence). This CDR3 region has 13 residues. The CDR3 loop reads CASRAGGAYEQYF.

V is TRBV28 and J is TRBJ2-1; the TCRdb call, TRBD2, lacks DNA for checking. Germline-derived CDR1 and CDR2 are MDHEN and SYDVKM. The CDR3 spans 14 residues. CDR3 in amino acids: CASLPLLYYNEQFF.

J is TRBJ2-7 and V is TRBV29-1; TCRdb reports TRBD1, a call that lacks DNA to check it against. The CDR3 sequence is 16 residues long. Per germline, CDR1 SQVTM and CDR2 ANQGSEA. CDR3 protein: CSVVSMDAHTSYEQYF.

The V gene is TRBV5-6, the J gene TRBJ2-1; no DNA is available, so the TRBD1 call from TCRdb remains unchecked. Germline CDR1 is SGHDT and CDR2 is YYEEEE. This CDR3 comprises 17 residues. The CDR3 sequence: CTSSPQTGFVSYNEQFF.

The chain carries TRBV20-1 and TRBJ2-1. This CDR3 comprises 14 residues. CDR1 and CDR2 (germline): DFQATT, SNEGSKA (reference sequence). CDR3 amino acids: CSARDSGDGNEQFF.